This T cell receptor beta chain appears in the sequencing data of a study of T cells in Graves' hyperthyroidism and ophthalmopathy. Study outcomes and limitations: Most thyroid clonotypes expanded above 0.001 were also detected in blood. A 13 V-J signature model discriminated ophthalmopathy versus stable hyperthyroidism.

Amplified TCR beta CDR3 regions came from RNA transcripts. During a first-round RT-PCR of the TCR CDR3, the HTBI primer set was used. TCRdb re-called the multiplex PCR reads through MiXCR, storing one row per CDR3 protein. The table includes around 520,000 distinct CDR3 sequences, about 24% detected once. From germline, CDR1 is SGHVS and CDR2 FQNEAQ. After removal of 5 bases from V and 4 bases from J, the junction contained 8 bases not matched to a gene. This CDR3 has 15 amino acids. This clonotype was seen many times. Its specificity is not known. Exclusion followed for patients with uncontrolled infection, other autoimmune disease, pregnancy or lactation. Fresh peripheral blood, more than 9 ml, yielded the PBMCs.

The clonotype comes from a woman between 25 and 40 years old with Graves' ophthalmopathy. Material for sequencing was blood. The rearrangement joins TRBV7-8 to TRBJ2-7; 10 bases match TRBD1. The CDR3 DNA reads TGTGCCAGCAGCCCTAGACAGGGGGCGAGGTACGAGCAGTACTTC. It encodes CASSPRQGARYEQYF.